One TCR beta chain is described in this entry. The data derive from a study of graft-versus-host responses after intestinal transplantation. About the study: Recipients were given multivisceral, liver-intestinal, or isolated intestinal transplants.

CDR1 SNHLY and CDR2 FYNNEI come from the germline V gene. V was trimmed by 7 bases and J by 5 bases, leaving 3 bases between them. The CDR3 covers 10 residues. Using immunoSEQ multiplex PCR, the repertoire was profiled, and TCRdb retains in-frame clones only, with some absent. Here the sample spans about 97,000 clones, 90% being singletons. The clonotype comes from a human patient who received an intestinal transplant, so some T cells may come from the graft donor. The chain is built from TRBV2 and TRBJ2-1; no clear D gene. The source material was PBMCs, sampled roughly 410 days after intestinal transplant. The CDR3 here is CASTDNEQFF. The CDR3 bases are TGTGCCAGCACGGACAATGAGCAGTTCTTC.